This TCR beta chain was obtained from a study of OX40 agonist ivuxolimab in advanced cancers. The overall study: Partial responses were observed in three patients, of whom one had hepatocellular carcinoma and two had cutaneous melanoma.

A word on this clone: What it recognizes is unknown.

Measured with immunoSEQ multiplex PCR; TCRdb has only the in-frame clones, and not every one. There are about 16,000 clones in the sample; around 90% occur only once, and 29% lies in the top ten. Study-wide points: Compared with others, partial responders at 0.1-3.0 mg/kg displayed clonal expansion among the lowest.

CDR3 length: 13 residues. CDR1 is MNHNS, CDR2 SASEGT, per germline. V dropped 7 bases and J dropped 2 bases, with 11 bases sitting between them. The rearrangement uses TRBV6-1 and TRBJ1-1; D gene uncertain. The sequences come from CD4+ or CD8+ T cells sorted from blood, collected in a trial of the OX40 agonist ivuxolimab. This TCR derives from an adult with an advanced solid tumor such as melanoma, head and neck, liver or kidney cancer. The DNA of the CDR3 is TGTGCCAGCATCGCACAGCGAAACACTGAAGCTTTCTTT. It encodes CASIAQRNTEAFF.